This T cell receptor (beta chain) is drawn from a study of healthy donors' naive CD4 and CD8 T cells. V shed 2 bases and J shed 2 bases, with 18 bases lying between them. The CDR3 spans 16 residues. CDR1 and CDR2 from the germline V gene are SQVTM and ANQGSEA. Each TCR library used around 500 ng of total RNA and a linear amplification protocol. TCRdb re-called the reads with MiXCR, one entry per CDR3 protein. Of roughly 200,000 distinct CDR3 sequences in the sample, about 76% were seen once. The sample was naive CD4+ and CD8+ T cells sorted from blood, pooled from several donors. The V call is TRBV29-1, the J call TRBJ1-1, with D unresolved. The clonotype comes from a pool of human donors in good health; the sample pools cells from several healthy donors. This CDR3 reads CSVETVEGSPNTEAFF. For the CDR3, the DNA is TGCAGCGTTGAAACAGTCGAAGGGTCTCCTAACACTGAAGCTTTCTTT.